This T cell receptor beta chain was observed in a study of Graves' ophthalmopathy and Graves' hyperthyroidism. Notes on the study in general: Distinction of ophthalmopathy from stable hyperthyroidism by a 13-signature model reached approximately 89% sensitivity and more than 65% specificity. This model predicted ophthalmopathy progression (sensitivity 60% to 71%, specificity around 72%).

Turning to this clonotype: The antigen remains unidentified.

Beta-chain TCR CDR3 regions were amplified from RNA transcripts. HTBI primers served in a first-round RT-PCR, which a second-round multiplex PCR followed. One entry per CDR3 protein results from TCRdb running MiXCR on the multiplex PCR reads. The data show around 1.1 million distinct CDR3 sequences, roughly 35% seen once. Sequencing input: peripheral blood or thyroid tissue (not recorded which). The sequence was obtained from an adult man with Graves' hyperthyroidism.

CDR3 sequence: CSVDKGLGTEAFF. For the CDR3, the DNA is TGCAGCGTTGATAAGGGGTTGGGCACTGAAGCTTTCTTT. The V and J genes are TRBV29-1 and TRBJ1-1; possibly TRBD1 for D (5 bases). V was cut by 3 bases and J by 4 bases, with 12 bases left in between. In germline, CDR1 is SQVTM, CDR2 ANQGSEA. The CDR3 covers 13 residues. The full variable domain, completed using reference TRBV29-1 and TRBJ1-1, is SAVISQKPSRDICQRGTSLTIQCQVDSQVTMMFWYRQQPGQSLTLIATANQGSEATYESGFVIDKFPISRPNLTFSTLTVSNMSPEDSSIYLCSVDKGLGTEAFFGQGTRLTVV.